The 4 T cell receptor beta chains below were found in one sample sequenced in a study of neurological immune-mediated disorders. TCRdb processed the 5' RACE reads anew with MiXCR; each CDR3 protein has one entry. The profile shows some 16,000 distinct CDR3 sequences, approximately 9.1% of them singletons. What was sequenced was CD8+ T cells from blood. Every receptor here comes from a man in his fifties in good health.

The V and J genes are TRBV28 and TRBJ2-3, with 9 bases matching TRBD2. CDR3 size: 16 residues. Germline lookup yields CDR1 MDHEN and CDR2 SYDVKM. The ends lost 5 bases at V and 2 bases at J; junction bases unmatched: 8. The CDR3 spells CASSERTSVLTDTQYF. The CDR3 DNA sequence: TGTGCCAGCAGTGAGAGGACTAGCGTACTCACAGATACGCAGTATTTT.

This clonotype was detected ten times or more. The chain is built from TRBV29-1 and TRBJ2-7; 8 bases agree with TRBD1. J was trimmed by 7 bases and V by 3 bases; bases with no gene match: 8. Germline V gives CDR1 SQVTM, CDR2 ANQGSEA. The CDR3 runs to 13 residues. CDR3: CSVEPGTGGEQYF. For the CDR3, the DNA is TGCAGCGTTGAGCCCGGAACAGGGGGGGAGCAGTACTTC.

This clonotype came up many times. The chain carries TRBV6-5 and TRBJ2-1, with D possibly TRBD2 on 6 matching bases. Germline values: CDR1 MNHEY, CDR2 SVGAGI. The CDR3 covers 14 residues. V dropped 4 bases and J dropped 7 bases, with 14 bases sitting between them. The CDR3 spells CASSWGLSENEQFF. CDR3 nucleotide sequence: TGTGCCAGCAGTTGGGGACTCTCGGAGAATGAGCAGTTCTTC.

This clonotype was detected many times. V is TRBV5-6 and J is TRBJ2-7; no clear D. V was clipped by 0 bases and J by 8 bases, with 15 bases between them. Per germline, CDR1 SGHDT and CDR2 YYEEEE. The CDR3 loop spans 14 amino acids. The chain's CDR3 is CASSLGAVKSKQYF. The CDR3 nucleotides are TGTGCCAGCAGCTTGGGCGCGGTGAAGAGTAAGCAGTACTTC.